This T cell receptor beta chain was sequenced for a study of regulatory T cells in long-lasting Graves disease. This CDR3 has 11 residues. The germline gives CDR1 MNHEY, CDR2 SVGEGT. Comment on this clonotype: This clone may be a read error of a much larger clone one base away.

Through Arm-PCR of CDR3 regions and iRepertoire HTBI primers, TCR beta libraries were built. TCRdb reprocessed the multiplex PCR reads with MiXCR, giving one entry per CDR3 protein. The data contain over 200,000 distinct CDR3 sequences, around 19% of them singletons. As to time point: newly diagnosed GD, antithyroid drugs for less than 3 months. With RNA extracted from PBMCs as input, the TCR library was made. The same sample was also studied in work on T cells in Graves' hyperthyroidism and ophthalmopathy. That source adds: TCR CDR3 regions were first amplified by RT-PCR with HTBI primers.

The TCR was taken from a woman aged 30 to 39 with Graves disease. This sample comprised peripheral blood mononuclear cells (PBMCs), obtained at new diagnosis, from a patient treated with antithyroid drugs. The genes are TRBV6-2 or TRBV6-3 and TRBJ2-4, with D hard to call. The J call may be faulty, since TRBJ2-1 better matches the DNA end. CDR3 sequence reads: CASSYMDAQFF. For the CDR3, the DNA is TGTGCCAGCAGTTATATGGACGCCCAGTTCTTC.